Shown below are 21 T cell receptor beta chains from a single sample sequenced in a study of response to subunit inactivated influenza vaccine. TCRdb called the RT-PCR reads again in MiXCR, with one record for every CDR3 protein. Counted here are roughly 620,000 distinct CDR3 sequences, approximately 10% occurring once; the ten biggest clones make up about 11%. Separately, the same data were catalogued under a study of T cells expressing NK-cell markers. That work adds: The TCR beta cDNA came from 5'RACE template switching with UMIs.

The material was PBMCs from blood, obtained on the day of vaccination. These receptors originate from a man in his fifties or sixties who received an inactivated influenza vaccine.

This clonotype occurred a few times. V and J are TRBV7-2 and TRBJ2-3, with TRBD2 matching over 11 bases. With V trimmed by 3 bases and J by 4 bases, 6 bases remained unmatched. Germline assignment: CDR1 SGHTA and CDR2 FQGNSA. This CDR3 has 16 amino acids. The CDR3 nucleotides read TGTGCCAGCAGCTTGAGCCCGGGACTAGCGGCAGATACGCAGTATTTT. Amino acid sequence: CASSLSPGLAADTQYF.

The table lists this clonotype with a few counts. The chain carries TRBV6-1 and TRBJ2-7, with D perhaps matching TRBD1 (5 bases). CDR1 is MNHNS and CDR2 is SASEGT in the germline V gene. The CDR3 spans 12 residues. V was clipped by 10 bases and J by 3 bases, with 13 bases between them. This CDR3 is CATREAGYEQYF. CDR3 bases: TGTGCCACCAGGGAAGCCGGCTACGAGCAGTACTTC.

This clonotype was seen a few times. V and J are TRBV28 and TRBJ2-1; TRBD1 aligns across 9 bases. CDR1 is MDHEN and CDR2 is SYDVKM in the germline V gene. The length of the CDR3 is 16 residues. V lost 4 bases, J lost 3 bases, and 7 bases stayed unmatched. The CDR3 region has the DNA TGTGCCAGCAGTTCGCACAGGGGGCTAGTCTACAATGAGCAGTTCTTC. Its protein product is CASSSHRGLVYNEQFF.

This chain joins TRBV7-9 and TRBJ2-1, with 8 bases that match TRBD2. The V gene end was trimmed by 3 bases and the J gene end by 10 bases; junction bases not matched to a gene: 8. There are 14 residues in the CDR3. Germline V gives CDR1 SEHNR, CDR2 FQNEAQ (reference sequence). CDR3 bases: TGTGCCAGCAGCTTGAAACTAGCGGTGGGAGAGCAGTTCTTC. It yields the protein CASSLKLAVGEQFF.

This clonotype has only a few counts. CDR3 sequence (DNA): TGTGCCTCGAGGAGGGTAGAAAAAACCGGGGAGCTGTTTTTT. It translates to CASRRVEKTGELFF. V is TRBV6-2 or TRBV6-3 and J is TRBJ2-2, with a tentative D call TRBD2 (6 bases). The CDR3 is 14 residues long. The V gene lost 11 bases and the J gene lost 5 bases, with 18 bases spanning the gap. CDR1 is MNHEY and CDR2 is SVGEGT in the germline V gene.

This clonotype was counted only a few times. V and J are TRBV10-3 and TRBJ2-5; TRBD1 is a possible D gene (6 bases). With 8 bases removed from V and 5 bases from J, the gap between germline ends came to 15 bases. The CDR3 has 13 amino acids. Per germline, CDR1 ENHRY and CDR2 SYGVKD. CDR3 nucleotides: TGTGCCATCCGAGGGACATTGGGGGAGACCCAGTACTTC. Translated, it gives CAIRGTLGETQYF.

This chain connects TRBV29-1 to TRBJ1-1; D is undetermined. Looked up from germline, CDR1 is SQVTM and CDR2 is ANQGSEA. The length of the CDR3 is 14 residues. Trimming removed 7 bases from V and 3 bases from J, with 18 bases in between. The CDR3 bases are TGCAGCGCCGAGAGGTTCTCTGGGGACACTGAAGCTTTCTTT. This encodes CSAERFSGDTEAFF.

In DNA, the CDR3 is TGTGCCAGCACCACTATAGTTAGCGGAATCCACGAGCAGTACTTC. As protein: CASTTIVSGIHEQYF. The gene calls are TRBV28 and TRBJ2-7; a weak D match, TRBD2 (6 bases). Germline V gene sequence: CDR1 MDHEN, CDR2 SYDVKM. The CDR3 runs 15 residues. With 7 bases removed from V and 5 bases from J, the gap between germline ends came to 21 bases.

CDR3 protein: CASIHLVRAQPHTQYF. CDR3 nucleotides: TGTGCCAGCATCCACCTCGTCCGGGCCCAACCGCATACGCAGTATTTT. The V and J genes are TRBV5-8 and TRBJ2-3; D is unclear. Germline V lookup: CDR1 SGHTS, CDR2 YDEGEE. This CDR3 contains 16 residues. The V gene lost 6 bases and the J gene lost 7 bases, with 24 bases spanning the gap.

In the case of this clonotype: It may be a read error: a sequence one base away is much more abundant. The chain is built from TRBV6-5 and TRBJ1-1; D might be TRBD1 (5 bases). This CDR3 region has 11 residues. The germline gives CDR1 MNHEY, CDR2 SVGAGI. CDR3 nucleotide sequence: TGTGCCAGCAGTTACGAGGGGAGAGCTTACTTT. Translating it yields CASSYEGRAYF.

A few counts support this clonotype. The chain links TRBV18 to TRBJ1-6, with a weak D call TRBD1 (6 bases). This CDR3 is 16 amino acids long. The germline V and J ends were trimmed by 5 bases and 6 bases, with 17 bases remaining between them. Germline V CDR1 and CDR2: KGHSH, LQKENI. The CDR3 is CASSGGAGGRNSPLHF. CDR3 in DNA: TGTGCCAGCTCAGGGGGCGCGGGCGGCCGTAATTCACCCCTCCACTTT.

A few counts support this clonotype. The chain joins TRBV12-3 or TRBV12-4 to TRBJ2-3; TRBD2 matches at 10 bases. The CDR3 sequence is 15 residues long. Unmatched junction bases numbered 11, after V lost 6 bases and J lost 8 bases. The DNA for the CDR3 is TGTGCCAGCAGGGGACTAAAGCGGGGGGGCGTTACGCAGTATTTT. This codes for CASRGLKRGGVTQYF.

J is TRBJ1-2 and V is TRBV7-9; D call uncertain. There are 13 residues in the CDR3. The V gene lost 4 bases and the J gene lost 4 bases, with 10 bases spanning the gap. Per the germline V gene, CDR1 is SEHNR and CDR2 is FQNEAQ (reference sequence). CDR3 bases: TGTGCCAGCAGCTCGGGGTCGGCCTATGGCTACACCTTC. It yields the protein CASSSGSAYGYTF.

This clonotype was detected a few times. V and J are TRBV12-3 or TRBV12-4 and TRBJ2-3, with a possible D match to TRBD2 (5 bases). The CDR3 spans 14 residues. V was shortened by 11 bases and J by 2 bases, with 17 bases between the two germline ends. The CDR3 is CASRRRTPTDTQYF. The CDR3, as DNA: TGTGCCTCGAGGAGGCGGACTCCCACAGATACGCAGTATTTT.

V and J are TRBV4-3 and TRBJ2-1; D possibly corresponds to TRBD1 (6 bases). The CDR3 extends over 15 amino acids. Trimming pared 3 bases from V and 3 bases from J, leaving 12 bases between. The germline V gene has CDR1 LGHNA and CDR2 YSLEER. CDR3 in amino acids: CASSQSGQSYNEQFF. The CDR3 nucleotides are TGCGCCAGCAGCCAGTCAGGACAGAGCTACAATGAGCAGTTCTTC.

This clonotype was counted between two and nine times. V gene TRBV18 combines with J gene TRBJ1-2, with D perhaps TRBD1 (5 bases). V shed 6 bases and J shed 1 base, with 12 bases lying between them. The germline V gene has CDR1 KGHSH and CDR2 LQKENI. This CDR3 contains 14 residues. The CDR3: CASSTTDLNYGYTF. The CDR3 coding sequence is TGTGCCAGCTCTACGACAGATCTTAACTATGGCTACACCTTC.

This clonotype was counted at least ten times. V is TRBV5-5 and J is TRBJ1-1, with D maybe TRBD1 (6 bases). The CDR3 is made up of 14 amino acids. Trimming shortened V by 2 bases and J by 2 bases, and 10 bases separated the two germline ends. Germline V gene sequence: CDR1 SGHKS, CDR2 YYEKEE (reference sequence). The CDR3 here is CASSFGGRNTEAFF. The CDR3 nucleotides read TGTGCCAGCAGCTTCGGGGGCAGAAACACTGAAGCTTTCTTT.

The V gene is TRBV4-2, the J gene TRBJ2-1; 12 positions match TRBD1. CDR1 is LGHNA and CDR2 is YNFKEQ in the germline V gene. The length of the CDR3 is 22 residues. V lost 4 bases and J lost 0; bases outside the gene matches: 19. The CDR3 region is CASSLGTGGGVIFQGSYNEQFF. CDR3 bases: TGTGCCAGCAGCCTCGGGACAGGGGGCGGCGTAATCTTCCAAGGCTCCTACAATGAGCAGTTCTTC.

There are many counts of this clonotype. The J gene is TRBJ1-3, the V gene TRBV12-3 or TRBV12-4; D perhaps matches TRBD1 (6 bases). V lost 6 bases, J lost 1 base, and 16 bases lay in between. This CDR3 region has 16 residues. CDR3 loop: CASSTTGSPSGNTIYF. DNA of the CDR3: TGTGCCAGCAGCACCACAGGGTCCCCGTCTGGAAACACCATATATTTT.

In its sample, this clonotype was seen a few times. The gene calls are TRBV2 and TRBJ1-1; 11 positions agree with TRBD1. Per the germline V gene, CDR1 is SNHLY and CDR2 is FYNNEI. Unmatched junction bases numbered 4, after V lost 3 bases and J lost 4 bases. The length of the CDR3 is 15 residues. CDR3 sequence (DNA): TGTGCCAGCAGTGATGGACAGGGGGCGGCCACTGAAGCTTTCTTT. This encodes CASSDGQGAATEAFF. Complete variable domain (other parts from reference TRBV2 and TRBJ1-1): EPEVTQTPSHQVTQMGQEVILRCVPISNHLYFYWYRQILGQKVEFLVSFYNNEISEKSEIFDDQFSVERPDGSNFTLKIRSTKLEDSAMYFCASSDGQGAATEAFFGQGTRLTVV.

This clonotype came up many times. The V gene is TRBV5-1, the J gene TRBJ1-4, with 10 bases aligning to TRBD1. CDR3 length: 16 residues. Germline V gene data show CDR1 as SGHRS and CDR2 as YFSETQ. The J segment lost 7 bases and the V segment lost 0 bases, leaving 6 bases of the junction unmatched. The CDR3 spells CASSLERQGAGEKLFF. The CDR3 region has the DNA TGCGCCAGCAGCTTGGAAAGACAGGGGGCAGGTGAAAAACTGTTTTTT.